This T cell receptor (beta chain) was sequenced in a study of T cell responses to AZD1222 COVID-19 vaccine. Findings and caveats of the study: Distributed over spike, vaccine-associated CD4 TCRs predominated at 160-218 and 743-854. When two AZD1222 doses had been given, Spike-specific TCR breadth and depth rose.

Regarding this clone: Antigen: not known.

V was clipped by 8 bases and J by 0 bases, with 20 bases between them. In germline, CDR1 is SNHLY, CDR2 FYNNEI. The CDR3 runs 17 residues. Using immunoSEQ multiplex PCR, the repertoire was profiled, and TCRdb retains in-frame clones only, with some absent. The sample includes 190,000 or so clones, approximately 94% of them seen just once. The source of this sequence is an adult who received the AZD1222 COVID-19 vaccine. Sequenced material: peripheral blood, taken 28 days after the second AZD1222 dose. The chain has TRBV2 and TRBJ1-5; maybe TRBD1 (6 bases). CDR3 bases: TGTGCCAGCTCAGGAGGGACATCTCTTTATAGCAATCAGCCCCAGCATTTT. It encodes CASSGGTSLYSNQPQHF.